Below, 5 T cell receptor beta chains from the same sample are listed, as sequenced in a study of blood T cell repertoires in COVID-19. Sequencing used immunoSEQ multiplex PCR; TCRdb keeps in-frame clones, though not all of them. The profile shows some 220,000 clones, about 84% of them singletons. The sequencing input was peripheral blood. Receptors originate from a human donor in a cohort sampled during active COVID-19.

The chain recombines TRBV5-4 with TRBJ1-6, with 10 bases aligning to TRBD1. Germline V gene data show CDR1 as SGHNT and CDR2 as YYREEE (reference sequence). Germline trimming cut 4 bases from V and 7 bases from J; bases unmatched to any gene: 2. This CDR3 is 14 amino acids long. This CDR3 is CASSQDRGNSPLHF. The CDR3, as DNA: TGTGCCAGCAGCCAGGACAGGGGGAATTCACCCCTCCACTTT.

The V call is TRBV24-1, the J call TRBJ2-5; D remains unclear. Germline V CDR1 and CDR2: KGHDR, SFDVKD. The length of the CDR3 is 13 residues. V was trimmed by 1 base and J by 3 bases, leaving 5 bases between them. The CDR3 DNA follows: TGTGCCACCAGTGATTTCGGTAAAGAGACCCAGTACTTC. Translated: CATSDFGKETQYF.

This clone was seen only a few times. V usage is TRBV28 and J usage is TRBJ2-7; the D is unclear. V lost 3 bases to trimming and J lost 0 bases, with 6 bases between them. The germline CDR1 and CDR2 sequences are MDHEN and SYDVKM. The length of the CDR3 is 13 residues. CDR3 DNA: TGTGCCAGCAGTTTCCCCAACTCCTACGAGCAGTACTTC. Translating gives CASSFPNSYEQYF.

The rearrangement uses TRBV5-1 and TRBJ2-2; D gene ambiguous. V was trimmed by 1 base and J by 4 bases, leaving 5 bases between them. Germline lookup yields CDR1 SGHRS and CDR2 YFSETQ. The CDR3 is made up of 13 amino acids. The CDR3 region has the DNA TGCGCCAGCAGCTTGTCGGGCACCGGGGAGCTGTTTTTT. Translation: CASSLSGTGELFF. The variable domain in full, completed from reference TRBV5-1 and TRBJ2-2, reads KAGVTQTPRYLIKTRGQQVTLSCSPISGHRSVSWYQQTPGQGLQFLFEYFSETQRNKGNFPGRFSGRQFSNSRSEMNVSTLELGDSALYLCASSLSGTGELFFGEGSRLTVL.

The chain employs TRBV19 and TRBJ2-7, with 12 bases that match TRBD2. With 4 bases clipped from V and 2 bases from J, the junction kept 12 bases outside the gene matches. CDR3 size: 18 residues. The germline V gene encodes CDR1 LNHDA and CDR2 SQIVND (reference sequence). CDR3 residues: CASSTTRWTSGDPYEQYF. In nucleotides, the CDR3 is TGTGCCAGTAGTACCACCCGATGGACTAGCGGGGATCCCTACGAGCAGTACTTC.